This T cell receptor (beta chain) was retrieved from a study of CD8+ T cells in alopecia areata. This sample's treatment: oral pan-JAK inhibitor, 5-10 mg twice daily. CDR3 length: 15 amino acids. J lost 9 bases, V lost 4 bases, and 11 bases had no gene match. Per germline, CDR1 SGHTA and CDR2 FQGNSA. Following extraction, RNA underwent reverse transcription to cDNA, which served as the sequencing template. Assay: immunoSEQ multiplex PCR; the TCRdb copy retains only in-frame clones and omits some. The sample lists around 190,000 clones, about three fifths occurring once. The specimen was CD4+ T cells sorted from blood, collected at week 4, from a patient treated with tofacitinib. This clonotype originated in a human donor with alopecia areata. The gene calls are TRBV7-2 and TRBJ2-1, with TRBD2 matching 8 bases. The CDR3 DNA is TGTGCCAGCAGCTACAGCTCGGGGGGGCTAAGTGAGCAGTTCTTC. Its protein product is CASSYSSGGLSEQFF.